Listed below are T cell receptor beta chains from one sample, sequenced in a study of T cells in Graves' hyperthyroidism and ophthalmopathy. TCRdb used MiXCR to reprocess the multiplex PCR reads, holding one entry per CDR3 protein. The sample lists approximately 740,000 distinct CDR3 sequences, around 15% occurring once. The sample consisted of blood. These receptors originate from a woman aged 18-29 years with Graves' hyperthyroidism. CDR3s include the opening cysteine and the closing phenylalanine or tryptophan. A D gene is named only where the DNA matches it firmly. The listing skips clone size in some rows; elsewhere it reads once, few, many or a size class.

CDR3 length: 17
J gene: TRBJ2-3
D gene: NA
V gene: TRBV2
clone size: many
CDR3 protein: CASSETLPWEGAYTQYF
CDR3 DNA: TGTGCCAGCAGTGAGACCCTCCCTTGGGAGGGGGCTTATACGCAGTATTTT

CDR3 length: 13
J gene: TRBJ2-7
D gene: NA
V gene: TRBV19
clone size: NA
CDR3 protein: CASRGNSNYEQYF
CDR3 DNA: TGTGCCAGTAGAGGCAACAGCAATTACGAGCAGTACTTC

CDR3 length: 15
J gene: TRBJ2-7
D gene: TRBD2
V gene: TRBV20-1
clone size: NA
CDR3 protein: CSAYPGTSGSYEQYF
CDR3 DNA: TGCAGTGCTTACCCCGGGACTAGCGGGAGCTACGAGCAGTACTTC

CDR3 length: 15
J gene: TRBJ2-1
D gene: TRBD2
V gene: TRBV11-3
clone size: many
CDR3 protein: CASRKDSSGSGEQFF
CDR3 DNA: TGTGCCAGCAGAAAGGACTCTAGCGGGAGTGGTGAGCAGTTCTTC

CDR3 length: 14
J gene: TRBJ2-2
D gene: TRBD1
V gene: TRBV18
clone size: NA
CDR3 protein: CASSLTGYAGELFF
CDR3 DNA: TGTGCCAGCTCATTGACAGGGTACGCCGGGGAGCTGTTTTTT

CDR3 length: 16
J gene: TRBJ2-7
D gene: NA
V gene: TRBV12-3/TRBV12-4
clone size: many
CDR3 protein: CATLRSGLLGSYEQYF
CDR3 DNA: TGTGCCACCCTTCGGTCGGGCCTGTTGGGCTCCTACGAGCAGTACTTC

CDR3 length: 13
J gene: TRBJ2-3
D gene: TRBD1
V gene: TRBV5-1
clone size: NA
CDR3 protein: CASGGQGQDTQYF
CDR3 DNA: TGCGCCAGCGGGGGACAGGGGCAAGATACGCAGTATTTT

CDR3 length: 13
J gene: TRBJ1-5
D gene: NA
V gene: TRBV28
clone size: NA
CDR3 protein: CASTDRFNQPQHF
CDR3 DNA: TGTGCCAGCACCGACAGATTCAATCAGCCCCAGCATTTT

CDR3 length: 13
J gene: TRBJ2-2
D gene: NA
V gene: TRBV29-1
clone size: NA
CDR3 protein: CSAKLASTGELFF
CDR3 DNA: TGCAGCGCCAAACTCGCCAGTACCGGGGAGCTGTTTTTT

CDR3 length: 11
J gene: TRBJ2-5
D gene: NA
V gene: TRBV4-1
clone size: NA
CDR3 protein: CASSQEGLQYF
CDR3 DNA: TGCGCCAGCAGCCAAGAGGGGCTCCAGTACTTC

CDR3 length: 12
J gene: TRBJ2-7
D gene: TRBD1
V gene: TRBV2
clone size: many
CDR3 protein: CASGTGIYEQYF
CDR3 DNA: TGTGCCAGCGGGACAGGCATCTACGAGCAGTACTTC

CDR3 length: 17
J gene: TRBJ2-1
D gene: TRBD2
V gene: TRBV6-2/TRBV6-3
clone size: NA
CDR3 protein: CASESSRLADRYNEQFF
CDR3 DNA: TGTGCCAGCGAGTCCTCCCGCCTAGCGGATCGCTACAATGAGCAGTTCTTC

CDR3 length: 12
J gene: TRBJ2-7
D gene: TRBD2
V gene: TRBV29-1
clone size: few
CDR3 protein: CSAQAGIYEQYF
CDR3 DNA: TGCAGCGCCCAAGCGGGAATCTACGAGCAGTACTTC

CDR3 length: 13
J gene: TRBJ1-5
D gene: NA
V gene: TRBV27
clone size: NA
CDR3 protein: CASSLNGRQPQHF
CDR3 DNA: TGTGCCAGCAGTTTGAACGGCCGCCAGCCCCAGCATTTT

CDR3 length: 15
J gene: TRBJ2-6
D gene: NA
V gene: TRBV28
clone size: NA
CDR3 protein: CASRKGDSGANVLTF
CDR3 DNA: TGTGCCAGCAGAAAGGGGGATTCTGGGGCCAACGTCCTGACTTTC

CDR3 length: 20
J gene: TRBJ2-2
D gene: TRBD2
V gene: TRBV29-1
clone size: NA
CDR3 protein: CSVELWQGGRLAGGTGELFF
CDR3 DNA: TGCAGCGTTGAACTGTGGCAGGGCGGGCGACTAGCGGGAGGAACCGGGGAGCTGTTTTTT

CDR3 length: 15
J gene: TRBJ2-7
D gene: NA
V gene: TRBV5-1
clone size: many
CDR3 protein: CASRPRTAGTYEQYF
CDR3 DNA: TGCGCCAGCAGACCCCGGACAGCAGGCACCTACGAGCAGTACTTC

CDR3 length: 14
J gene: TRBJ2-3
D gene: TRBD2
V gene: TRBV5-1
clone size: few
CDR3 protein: CASTSGGSTDTQYF
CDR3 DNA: TGCGCCAGCACGAGCGGGGGAAGCACAGATACGCAGTATTTT

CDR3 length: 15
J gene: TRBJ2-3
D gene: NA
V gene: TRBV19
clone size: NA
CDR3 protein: CATRGWGYNPDTQYF
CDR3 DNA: TGTGCCACCCGGGGATGGGGGTATAATCCAGATACGCAGTATTTT

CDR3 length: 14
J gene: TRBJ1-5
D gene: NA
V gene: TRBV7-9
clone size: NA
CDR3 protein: CASSPAASGQPQHF
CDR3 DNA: TGTGCCAGCAGCCCCGCCGCATCGGGCCAGCCCCAGCATTTT

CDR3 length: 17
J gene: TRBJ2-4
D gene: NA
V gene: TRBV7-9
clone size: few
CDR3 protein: CASSQNGGSLAKNIQYF
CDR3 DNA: TGTGCCAGCAGCCAAAATGGGGGCAGCTTAGCCAAAAACATTCAGTACTTC